This T cell receptor (beta chain) is from a study of cytomegalovirus exposure and HLA in healthy donors (dated by TCRdb to the late 2010s). Study-wide context: The roughly 700 repertoires of the first cohort and the roughly 110 validation repertoires were produced on the same platform, according to a later analysis. A separate validation cohort of about 110 different subjects was used in addition to the roughly 720-subject first cohort. The aim of the study was to test whether cataloging public T cell receptors could identify signatures of past pathogen exposure. To predict cytomegalovirus infection status, the study combined high-throughput TCR immunosequencing, statistical association of individual TCRs with disease status, and machine learning. The investigation overall reported the following: A later analysis lacked HLA typing for the validation cohort, so it scored co-occurrence in that cohort across all 110 or so repertoires. In the study, around 150 TCR beta chains were listed as associated with cytomegalovirus. Subsequent analysis determined that TCRs grouped into clusters in the first cohort also showed a tendency toward co-occurrence across the roughly 110 validation repertoires, and about 93% of cluster scores exceeded 0. According to the authors, the approach could potentially be generalized to other disease states and immunological phenotypes. Most TCR sequences were seen in very few donors, while some public TCRs were found in many individuals. Cytomegalovirus status was reported to be diagnosed by the classifier with high specificity and sensitivity in both the original and validation cohorts. A few of the identified cytomegalovirus-associated TCR beta chains were confirmed in vitro to be specific for cytomegalovirus antigens.

In the case of this clone: Its antigen specificity is not known. It has no much larger one-base neighbor in the sample; base qualities were not kept.

From its cysteine to its phenylalanine, the CDR3 spans 15 amino acids. Only CDR3 DNA remains: 45 bases, in frame from the first base. The germline V gene specifies SGHRS as CDR1 and YFSETQ as CDR2. Germline trimming amounts to 0 bases on V and 3 bases on J, with 4 as the count of junction bases outside the gene matches. The receptor library was made with the immunoSEQ multiplex PCR assay. In the paper's pipeline: A statistical classification framework was built for diagnosing cytomegalovirus status from the catalog of TCR beta chain sequences. TCRdb mirrors the immuneACCESS table, restricted to in-frame sequences. Some clones are absent from its copies; in checked studies, under half trace to an unresolved V gene, and the reason for the others is unknown. Clone size and V and J calls were adopted from that table, with D and trimming inferred from the DNA. The sample profile shows 150,000 to 200,000 clones; about 89% of them were found once. 2% to 3% of the sample rests with the top ten.

The donors belonged to the validation cohort of 120 subjects, which was separate from the roughly 670-subject first cohort. This sequence uses TRBV5-1 and TRBJ2-7, and TRBD1 aligns with 9 junction nucleotides. This clonotype was sampled from a man aged 18 to 29 in good health and CMV-seropositive. Input material: PBMCs. DNA sequence: TGCGCCAGCAGCTTGGGGACAGGGGTCTACTACGAGCAGTACTTC. The encoded protein is CASSLGTGVYYEQYF.